These T cell receptor beta chains were read from a single sample in a study of neurological immune-mediated disorders. TCRdb re-derived calls from the 5' RACE reads in MiXCR, one entry per CDR3 protein. This sample yields about 59,000 distinct CDR3 sequences, of which roughly an eighth are seen a single time; about 10% belongs to the top ten. Sequenced material: PBMCs. The receptors come from a woman in her sixties or seventies with HTLV-1-associated myelopathy (HAM/TSP). The CDR3 runs from the conserved cysteine through the conserved F or W. The order of the fields is D gene, V gene, clone size, J gene, CDR3 protein, CDR3 DNA. D genes are given only for firm matches. Only part of the rows carry a size: once, few, many, or a class if the clone is expanded.

TRBD2	TRBV24-1	.	TRBJ2-1	CATSDHRSGSGNEQFF	TGTGCCACCAGTGACCACCGTAGCGGGAGCGGGAATGAGCAGTTCTTC
.	TRBV5-1	many	TRBJ2-5	CASSSMGGGQETQYF	TGCGCCAGCAGCTCTATGGGAGGCGGGCAAGAGACCCAGTACTTC
TRBD1	TRBV5-1	many	TRBJ2-7	CASSPGQHSYEQYF	TGCGCCAGCAGCCCGGGACAGCACTCCTACGAGCAGTACTTC
.	TRBV12-2	.	TRBJ2-2	CASRLVWSGGKTGELFF	TGTGCAAGTCGCTTAGTTTGGTCTGGGGGGAAAACCGGGGAGCTGTTTTTT
TRBD1	TRBV20-1	many	TRBJ2-7	CSARDLRQGNYEQYF	TGCAGTGCTAGAGATCTTAGACAGGGAAACTACGAGCAGTACTTC
.	TRBV18	few	TRBJ1-4	CASSPPGLMGEKLFF	TGTGCCAGCTCACCACCGGGCCTAATGGGTGAAAAACTGTTTTTT
TRBD2	TRBV2	many	TRBJ2-5	CASRAGFTQETQYF	TGTGCCAGCAGAGCGGGATTCACCCAAGAGACCCAGTACTTC
.	TRBV20-1	many	TRBJ2-2	CSARRGSNTGELFF	TGCAGTGCTAGAAGAGGGTCTAACACCGGGGAGCTGTTTTTT
.	TRBV7-8	many	TRBJ1-5	CASSLGAGIHQPQHF	TGTGCCAGCAGCTTAGGAGCAGGGATCCATCAGCCCCAGCATTTT
TRBD1	TRBV7-2	many	TRBJ2-1	CASSRQGGDNEQFF	TGTGCCAGCAGCAGACAGGGTGGGGACAATGAGCAGTTCTTC
.	TRBV20-1	.	TRBJ1-5	CSATVGGLGNQPQHF	TGCAGTGCTACGGTGGGGGGGCTAGGTAATCAGCCCCAGCATTTT
.	TRBV12-3/TRBV12-4	many	TRBJ2-7	CASSFGDFEQYF	TGTGCCAGCAGTTTCGGGGACTTCGAGCAGTACTTC
.	TRBV7-9	many	TRBJ1-1	CASSLQGAGTEAFF	TGTGCCAGCAGCTTACAGGGCGCGGGGACTGAAGCTTTCTTT
.	TRBV15	many	TRBJ1-5	CATSRQGGNQPQHF	TGTGCCACCAGCAGACAGGGCGGCAATCAGCCCCAGCATTTT
.	TRBV7-9	many	TRBJ2-3	CASSLLVGRYKDTQYF	TGTGCCAGCAGCTTATTGGTCGGTCGGTACAAGGATACGCAGTATTTT
TRBD2	TRBV7-9	.	TRBJ2-1	CASSLTSGRLFNEQFF	TGTGCCAGCAGCTTGACTAGCGGGAGGTTATTCAATGAGCAGTTCTTC
.	TRBV6-4	many	TRBJ1-1	CASSPQKGLNTEAFF	TGTGCCAGCAGCCCCCAAAAGGGCCTGAACACTGAAGCTTTCTTT
.	TRBV14	few	TRBJ2-2	CASSQVSFKANTGELFF	TGTGCCAGCAGCCAAGTCTCATTCAAAGCGAACACCGGGGAGCTGTTTTTT
TRBD1	TRBV12-3/TRBV12-4	.	TRBJ2-1	CASSLEAGTGGGDEQFF	TGTGCCAGCAGTTTAGAGGCCGGGACAGGGGGGGGGGATGAGCAGTTCTTC
.	TRBV28	.	TRBJ2-7	CASSLSVYTYEQYF	TGTGCCAGCAGTTTGTCAGTATACACCTACGAGCAGTACTTC
.	TRBV18	many	TRBJ2-7	CASSPNQGSYEQYF	TGTGCCAGCTCACCAAATCAGGGGAGCTACGAGCAGTACTTC
.	TRBV7-2	many	TRBJ2-1	CASSPFPRGGREQFF	TGTGCCAGCAGCCCTTTCCCTAGGGGGGGGCGGGAGCAGTTCTTC
.	TRBV11-2	.	TRBJ2-3	CASSFAGRATDTQYF	TGTGCCAGCAGCTTCGCCGGCAGGGCCACAGATACGCAGTATTTT
.	TRBV28	many	TRBJ1-5	CASRPWTGNQPQHF	TGTGCCAGCAGACCATGGACAGGCAATCAGCCCCAGCATTTT
TRBD1	TRBV12-3/TRBV12-4	many	TRBJ2-7	CASSVGQAIYEQYF	TGTGCCAGCAGTGTTGGACAGGCGATCTACGAGCAGTACTTC
.	TRBV12-3/TRBV12-4	many	TRBJ2-2	CASSLRGTGELFF	TGCGCCAGCAGCTTGCGCGGGACCGGGGAGCTGTTTTTT
TRBD1	TRBV6-1	many	TRBJ1-3	CASSEAPQGARNTIYF	TGTGCCAGCAGTGAAGCGCCGCAGGGGGCGAGAAACACCATATATTTT
.	TRBV20-1	many	TRBJ2-5	CSAREDKETQYF	TGCAGTGCTAGAGAGGACAAGGAGACCCAGTACTTC
.	TRBV20-1	many	TRBJ1-5	CSAGQPSGPQHF	TGCAGTGCAGGACAGCCTTCGGGGCCCCAGCATTTT
.	TRBV5-6	once	TRBJ2-3	CSSSEYGGTDTQYF	TGTTCCAGCAGCGAATATGGTGGCACAGATACGCAGTATTTT
TRBD1	TRBV10-1	many	TRBJ2-7	CASSGTGALEQYF	TGCGCCAGCAGTGGGACAGGGGCCCTTGAGCAGTACTTC